In its sample, the clone carrying this TCR beta chain was seen many times. Its antigen is unidentified. This CDR3 contains 14 residues. The germline gives CDR1 MDHEN, CDR2 SYDVKM. V trimming: 2 bases; J trimming: 4 bases; junction bases outside the gene matches: 4. The data stem from a study of T-cell reconstitution after alpha-beta-depleted transplantation in children. Study findings and constraints: Expanded graft clones, several hundred of them, were reportedly the source of alpha-beta T cells about two months after transplant.

TCRbeta library preparation incorporated unique molecular identifiers. One entry per CDR3 protein, called by TCRdb with MiXCR from the PCR reads. In the table there are hundreds of thousands of distinct CDR3 sequences, 11% of which are singletons. Sequenced material: PBMCs, taken before TCRalphabeta/CD19-depleted stem cell transplant. This receptor was identified in a child under three years old with acute myeloid leukemia, due to receive a stem cell transplant. The chain carries TRBV28 and TRBJ2-7, with 8 bases lining up with TRBD2. The CDR3 DNA is TGTGCCAGCAGTTTAATCGCGGGAGGTTACGAGCAGTACTTC. This codes for CASSLIAGGYEQYF.